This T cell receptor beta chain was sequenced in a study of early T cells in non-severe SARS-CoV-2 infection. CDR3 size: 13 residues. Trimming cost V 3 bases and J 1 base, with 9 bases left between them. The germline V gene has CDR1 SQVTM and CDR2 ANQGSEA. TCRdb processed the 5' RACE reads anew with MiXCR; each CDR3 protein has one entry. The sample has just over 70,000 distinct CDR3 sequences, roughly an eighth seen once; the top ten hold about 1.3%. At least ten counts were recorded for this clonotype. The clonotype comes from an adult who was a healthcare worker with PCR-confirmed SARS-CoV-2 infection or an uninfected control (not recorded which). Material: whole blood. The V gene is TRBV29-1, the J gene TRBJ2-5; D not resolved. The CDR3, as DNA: TGCAGCGTTGAGCGACTCTTCCAAGAGACCCAGTACTTC. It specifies CSVERLFQETQYF.